What follows are 2 T cell receptor beta chains derived from one specimen sequenced in a study of blood T cell repertoires in COVID-19. Using immunoSEQ multiplex PCR, the repertoire was profiled, and TCRdb retains in-frame clones only, with some absent. Here the sample spans 140,000 to 150,000 clones, roughly 76% being singletons. The material sequenced was peripheral blood. The origin of the receptors is a human donor with acute or convalescent COVID-19. The donor label of this sample is uncertain.

The CDR3 region has the DNA TGTGCCAGCAGCCGACCGGGGAGGGGAGGCACCGGGGAGCTGTTTTTT. This encodes CASSRPGRGGTGELFF. The genes are TRBV9 and TRBJ2-2, with 7 bases fitting TRBD2. V gave up 4 bases and J gave up 4 bases; unmatched junction bases: 10. CDR1 SGDLS and CDR2 YYNGEE come from the germline V gene. The CDR3 length is 16 residues.

This clone was detected a few times. The genes are TRBV6-2 or TRBV6-3 and TRBJ1-1, with D possibly TRBD1 on 5 matching bases. Trimming pared 2 bases from V and 6 bases from J, leaving 16 bases between. CDR1 is MNHEY and CDR2 is SVGEGT in the germline V gene. This CDR3 region has 15 residues. The CDR3: CASSYPAGGGAEAFF. DNA of the CDR3: TGTGCCAGCAGTTACCCCGCCGGGGGTGGGGCTGAAGCTTTCTTT.